One and the same sample provided the 24 T cell receptor beta chains below, sequenced in a study of T cells of healthy individuals (dated 2018 in TCRdb). Libraries were built with 5' RACE. The reads were generated on an Illumina MiSeq. Using fastp at Q25 and MiXCR, TCRdb reprocessed the public reads and kept productive beta chains. For every CDR3 protein sequence, its rows merge into one entry that carries the most common genes and DNA. The sample table records 40,000 to 65,000 distinct CDR3 sequences; roughly 15% of these occur just once. Of the sample, 15% to 20% is held by the ten largest clones. Every receptor here comes from a human donor in good health.

The rearrangement links TRBV20-1 to TRBJ1-1; unclear D gene. Germline CDR1 DFQATT, CDR2 SNEGSKA (reference sequence). The CDR3 covers 14 residues. V lost 3 bases, J lost 4 bases, and 15 bases lay in between. This CDR3 reads CSASKASSGTEAFF. The CDR3 DNA is TGCAGTGCTAGCAAGGCAAGTTCTGGCACTGAAGCTTTCTTT.

This clonotype was picked up many times. The chain uses TRBV19 and TRBJ1-5; D might be TRBD1 (5 bases). This CDR3 region has 17 residues. Trimming pared 3 bases from V and 2 bases from J, leaving 17 bases between. Germline CDR1 reads LNHDA; CDR2 reads SQIVND (reference sequence). The CDR3 protein is CASSMRQGISGNQPQHF. The CDR3 nucleotides are TGTGCCAGTAGTATGAGGCAGGGAATTTCTGGCAATCAGCCCCAGCATTTT.

This clonotype was detected a few times. V is TRBV11-3 and J is TRBJ2-7, with 13 bases identical to TRBD2. The V gene end was trimmed by 5 bases and the J gene end by 12 bases; junction bases not matched to a gene: 7. The germline gives CDR1 SGHNT, CDR2 YENEEA. The CDR3 covers 13 residues. The chain's CDR3 is CASSRLAGGLRYF. For the CDR3, the DNA is TGTGCCAGCAGCCGACTAGCGGGAGGTCTCCGGTACTTC.

This sequence joins TRBV20-1 and TRBJ2-1; D possibly corresponds to TRBD1 (5 bases). The CDR3 spans 16 residues. Germline lookup yields CDR1 DFQATT and CDR2 SNEGSKA (reference sequence). V was pared by 6 bases and J by 1 base, with 19 bases between. Written as DNA, the CDR3 is TGCAGTGCCCCCCCCCGCAGGGATGCGTCCTACAATGAGCAGTTCTTC. Translating gives CSAPPRRDASYNEQFF.

The V gene is TRBV3-1, the J gene TRBJ2-2, with a weak D call TRBD2 (6 bases). The CDR3 extends over 15 amino acids. Trimming shortened V by 4 bases and J by 1 base, and 10 bases separated the two germline ends. From germline, CDR1 is LGHDT and CDR2 YNNKEL (reference sequence). This CDR3 is CASSPIGGNTGELFF. CDR3 DNA sequence: TGTGCCAGCAGCCCCATCGGGGGGAACACCGGGGAGCTGTTTTTT. The full variable domain, with the rest looked up from reference TRBV3-1 and TRBJ2-2, is DTAVSQTPKYLVTQMGNDKSIKCEQNLGHDTMYWYKQDSKKFLKIMFSYNNKELIINETVPNRFSPKSPDKAHLNLHINSLELGDSAVYFCASSPIGGNTGELFFGEGSRLTVL.

At least ten counts were recorded for this clonotype. The J gene is TRBJ2-1, the V gene TRBV10-3, with 8 bases lining up with TRBD2. This CDR3 is 14 amino acids long. CDR1 is ENHRY, CDR2 SYGVKD, per germline. J lost 5 bases, V lost 2 bases, and 2 bases had no gene match. The CDR3 loop is CAISEMGLDNEQFF. CDR3 nucleotide sequence: TGTGCCATCAGTGAGATGGGACTAGACAATGAGCAGTTCTTC.

This clonotype has a count of ten or more. The rearrangement uses TRBV7-2 and TRBJ2-7; 8 bases agree with TRBD1. CDR1 and CDR2 (germline): SGHTA, FQGNSA. The CDR3 is 14 residues long. Trimming took 4 bases from V and 2 from J; bases not matched to a gene: 4. DNA of the CDR3: TGTGCCAGCAGCTCTGGACAGGGTCCCTACGAGCAGTACTTC. Residues: CASSSGQGPYEQYF. The full variable domain, in which reference TRBV7-2 and TRBJ2-7 provide the parts outside the CDR3, is GAGVSQSPSNKVTEKGKDVELRCDPISGHTALYWYRQSLGQGLEFLIYFQGNSAPDKSGLPSDRFSAERTGGSVSTLTIQRTQQEDSAVYLCASSSGQGPYEQYFGPGTRLTVT.

This clonotype was recorded many times. This chain joins TRBV19 and TRBJ1-3, with TRBD1 matching over 8 bases. V shed 3 bases, J shed 0 bases, and the junction held 4 bases outside the gene matches. The CDR3 consists of 16 residues. CDR1 LNHDA and CDR2 SQIVND come from the germline V gene (reference sequence). This chain's CDR3 is CASSIGTGHSGNTIYF. The CDR3 DNA sequence: TGTGCCAGTAGTATCGGGACAGGCCACTCTGGAAACACCATATATTTT.

This clonotype was recorded a few times. This chain uses TRBV20-1 with TRBJ1-2; possibly TRBD1 for D (6 bases). This CDR3 is built from 14 residues. The V end lost 4 bases, the J end lost 0 bases, and 12 bases lay between the germline ends. Per germline, CDR1 DFQATT and CDR2 SNEGSKA (reference sequence). Written as DNA, the CDR3 is TGCAGTGCTATAGGGGACACGGCTAACTATGGCTACACCTTC. This gives the protein CSAIGDTANYGYTF.

This clonotype turned up a few times. The chain has TRBV13 and TRBJ1-1; D call uncertain. The CDR3 sequence is 11 residues long. From germline, CDR1 is PRHDT and CDR2 FYEKMQ (reference sequence). Trimming took 7 bases from V and 1 from J, leaving 4 bases between them. Written as DNA, the CDR3 is TGTGCCAGCACCCCGAACACTGAAGCTTTCTTT. Residues: CASTPNTEAFF.

This clonotype was recorded at least ten times. The gene calls are TRBV6-2 or TRBV6-3 and TRBJ2-5; no clear D. Germline V gene sequence: CDR1 MNHEY, CDR2 SVGEGT. This CDR3 spans 16 amino acids. V was pared by 5 bases and J by 4 bases, with 20 bases between. The CDR3 here is CASSHYYLVARETQYF. The CDR3 DNA is TGTGCCAGCAGTCACTACTATCTAGTAGCCCGAGAGACCCAGTACTTC.

The sample holds a few counts of this clonotype. This chain connects TRBV5-4 to TRBJ1-2; no firm D call. V lost 4 bases and J lost 3, with 13 bases in between. Germline V lookup: CDR1 SGHNT, CDR2 YYREEE (reference sequence). This CDR3 spans 14 amino acids. The CDR3 DNA reads TGTGCCAGCAGCACCCCCGGGCGGGACTATGGCTACACCTTC. It yields the protein CASSTPGRDYGYTF.

The rearrangement uses TRBV7-8 and TRBJ2-1, with a weak D call TRBD1 (5 bases). Germline values: CDR1 SGHVS, CDR2 FQNEAQ. This CDR3 spans 14 amino acids. Trimming left V 2 bases short and J 8 bases short, with 13 bases between. In DNA, the CDR3 is TGTGCCAGCAGCTTACAGGGAAATGATCATGAGCAGTTCTTC. Translation: CASSLQGNDHEQFF.

This clonotype is judged medium-sized. This sequence joins TRBV29-1 and TRBJ1-1, with TRBD1 matching over 7 bases. Unmatched junction bases numbered 6, after V lost 4 bases and J lost 7 bases. The length of the CDR3 is 12 residues. Germline lookup yields CDR1 SQVTM and CDR2 ANQGSEA. CDR3: CSVGPPGGEAFF. The DNA of the CDR3 is TGCAGCGTTGGTCCCCCAGGGGGTGAAGCTTTCTTT.

This clonotype appeared many times. The V gene is TRBV6-1, the J gene TRBJ1-2; tentative D call: TRBD1 (5 bases). Trimming pared 3 bases from V and 3 bases from J, leaving 11 bases between. Germline V gene data show CDR1 as MNHNS and CDR2 as SASEGT. There are 14 residues in the CDR3. The CDR3 spells CASSEPGRDYGYTF. In DNA, the CDR3 is TGTGCCAGCAGTGAGCCAGGGAGGGACTATGGCTACACCTTC.

This clonotype was counted ten times or more. The chain's CDR3 is CAISDPPQGSYYGYTF. CDR3 DNA sequence: TGTGCCATCAGTGATCCTCCGCAGGGGTCATACTATGGCTACACCTTC. The V and J genes are TRBV10-3 and TRBJ1-2, with D perhaps matching TRBD1 (6 bases). V gave up 3 bases and J gave up 3 bases, with 17 bases separating them. Germline V CDR1 and CDR2: ENHRY, SYGVKD. The CDR3 covers 16 residues.

This clonotype showed up many times. The rearrangement links TRBV9 to TRBJ1-1; the D gene is possibly TRBD1 (6 bases). Germline values: CDR1 SGDLS, CDR2 YYNGEE. There are 15 residues in the CDR3. The germline V and J ends were trimmed by 3 bases and 0 bases, with 12 bases remaining between them. This CDR3 is CASSAPQGLNTEAFF. DNA for the CDR3: TGTGCCAGCAGCGCCCCACAGGGCCTGAACACTGAAGCTTTCTTT.

This clonotype has a handful of counts. The gene calls are TRBV25-1 and TRBJ1-2; the match to TRBD1 covers 8 bases. CDR1 is MGHDK, CDR2 SYGVNS, per germline. Trimming cost V 4 bases and J 7 bases; bases outside gene matches: 5. There are 13 residues in the CDR3. Here the CDR3 reads CASSADRGPGYTF. The CDR3 DNA reads TGTGCCAGCAGTGCCGACAGGGGACCTGGCTACACCTTC.

This clonotype turned up a few times. This chain uses TRBV6-1 with TRBJ1-1; D might be TRBD1 (5 bases). Per germline, CDR1 MNHNS and CDR2 SASEGT. This CDR3 region has 13 residues. Between the trimmed V and J ends, which lost 7 bases and 0 bases, there was a span of 9 bases. The CDR3 nucleotides read TGTGCCAGCATGCAGGGATTGAACACTGAAGCTTTCTTT. It encodes CASMQGLNTEAFF.

The chain couples TRBV2 to TRBJ2-7, with TRBD2 as a possible D gene (5 bases). V lost 3 bases, J lost 5 bases, and 17 bases lay in between. The CDR3 is made up of 15 amino acids. The germline gives CDR1 SNHLY, CDR2 FYNNEI. CDR3 amino acids: CASSDGRLGGDEQYF. Written as DNA, the CDR3 is TGTGCCAGCAGTGACGGTCGGCTAGGAGGAGACGAGCAGTACTTC.

This clonotype is a singleton in its sample. The V and J genes are TRBV5-4 and TRBJ2-5; 12 bases match TRBD2. This CDR3 spans 16 amino acids. With V trimmed by 0 bases and J by 0 bases, 0 bases remained unmatched. Germline lookup yields CDR1 SGHNT and CDR2 YYREEE (reference sequence). Written as DNA, the CDR3 is TGTGCCAGCAGCTTGGGACTAGCGGGAGACCAAGAGACCCAGTACTTC. Its translation: CASSLGLAGDQETQYF.

This clonotype was counted a few times. The chain recombines TRBV9 with TRBJ2-2; the D is unclear. The germline CDR1 and CDR2 sequences are SGDLS and YYNGEE. V was trimmed by 2 bases and J by 0 bases, leaving 14 bases between them. CDR3 length: 17 residues. Here the CDR3 DNA reads TGTGCCAGCAGCGTGCCCGAGGACGGGTCGAACACCGGGGAGCTGTTTTTT. Amino acids: CASSVPEDGSNTGELFF.

The gene calls are TRBV7-2 and TRBJ2-1; tentative D call: TRBD1 (5 bases). The ends were cut back, 5 bases at V and 2 bases at J, with 19 bases in the middle. The CDR3 extends over 17 amino acids. Germline CDR1 reads SGHTA; CDR2 reads FQGNSA. The CDR3 nucleotides are TGTGCCAGCAGCAAAGGGGCAGGGTTGGTCGCCTACAATGAGCAGTTCTTC. As protein: CASSKGAGLVAYNEQFF.

Ten or more counts support this clonotype. This rearrangement joins TRBV20-1 to TRBJ2-7; D possibly corresponds to TRBD2 (6 bases). Germline lookup yields CDR1 DFQATT and CDR2 SNEGSKA (reference sequence). The CDR3 length is 13 residues. V was shortened by 0 bases and J by 5 bases, with 11 bases between the two germline ends. CDR3 sequence: CSARDGGGNEQYF. The DNA for the CDR3 is TGCAGTGCTAGAGACGGGGGAGGCAACGAGCAGTACTTC.